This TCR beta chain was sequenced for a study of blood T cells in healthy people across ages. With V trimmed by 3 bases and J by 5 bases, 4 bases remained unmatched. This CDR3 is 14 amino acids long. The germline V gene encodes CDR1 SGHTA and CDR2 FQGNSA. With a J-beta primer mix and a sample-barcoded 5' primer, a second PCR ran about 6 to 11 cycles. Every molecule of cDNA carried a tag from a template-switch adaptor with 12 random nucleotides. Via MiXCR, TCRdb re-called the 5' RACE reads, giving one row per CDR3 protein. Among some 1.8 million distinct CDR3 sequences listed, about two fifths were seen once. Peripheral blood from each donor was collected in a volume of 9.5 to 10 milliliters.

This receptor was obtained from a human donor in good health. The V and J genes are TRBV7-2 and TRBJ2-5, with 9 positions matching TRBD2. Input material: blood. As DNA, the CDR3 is TGTGCCAGCAGCTTTAGCGGGGGCTTTGAGACCCAGTACTTC. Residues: CASSFSGGFETQYF.